The 24 T cell receptor beta chains presented below share a single source sample, sequenced in a study of T cells in Graves' hyperthyroidism and ophthalmopathy. What was amplified from RNA transcripts were TCR beta CDR3 regions. With the HTBI primer set, the TCR CDR3 went through a first round of RT-PCR. TCRdb ran MiXCR on the multiplex PCR reads and lists one entry per CDR3 protein. The sample records about 600,000 distinct CDR3 sequences, 13% to 15% being singletons. Sequencing was done on a sample of blood. These receptors all stem from a woman between 18 and 29 years old with Graves' ophthalmopathy.

The chain combines TRBV18 with TRBJ2-3; D perhaps matches TRBD2 (5 bases). Trimming stripped 3 bases from V and 6 bases from J, with 10 bases between. The germline gives CDR1 KGHSH, CDR2 LQKENI. The CDR3 covers 13 residues. The CDR3 DNA sequence: TGTGCCAGCTCACCCCTAGCCTGGGATACGCAGTATTTT. Translation: CASSPLAWDTQYF.

This clonotype has only a few counts. This sequence joins TRBV27 and TRBJ1-2; tentative D call: TRBD1 (5 bases). Trimming left V 2 bases short and J 4 bases short, with 14 bases between. The CDR3 is 15 amino acids. Germline lookup yields CDR1 MNHEY and CDR2 SMNVEV (reference sequence). The CDR3 nucleotides are TGTGCCAGCAGTTTACGGGGCCTCAACCCCTATGGCTACACCTTC. It codes for CASSLRGLNPYGYTF.

Ten or more counts support this clonotype. The chain links TRBV7-2 to TRBJ2-5, with 10 bases that match TRBD1. Germline CDR1 and CDR2: SGHTA and FQGNSA. V gave up 5 bases and J gave up 3 bases; unmatched junction bases: 6. The CDR3 is made up of 15 amino acids. In DNA, the CDR3 is TGTGCCAGCAGCGCTCCCGGACAGGGGGAAGAGACCCAGTACTTC. This encodes CASSAPGQGEETQYF.

The chain combines TRBV7-9 with TRBJ2-7; D is ambiguous. The germline CDR1 and CDR2 sequences are SEHNR and FQNEAQ (reference sequence). This CDR3 contains 14 residues. V gave up 1 base and J gave up 4 bases, with 11 bases separating them. The chain's CDR3 is CASSLVVAGYEQYF. CDR3 sequence (DNA): TGTGCCAGCAGCTTAGTAGTCGCTGGGTACGAGCAGTACTTC.

This clonotype was picked up many times. The chain carries TRBV28 and TRBJ1-1; the D gene is possibly TRBD1 (6 bases). This CDR3 contains 13 residues. Trimming shortened V by 5 bases and J by 5 bases, and 12 bases separated the two germline ends. CDR1 is MDHEN, CDR2 SYDVKM, per germline. The CDR3 nucleotides read TGTGCCAGCAGTCCCCACAGGGCTACTGAAGCTTTCTTT. This sequence encodes CASSPHRATEAFF.

This clonotype was detected many times. The chain is built from TRBV4-2 and TRBJ2-7; the match to TRBD1 covers 9 bases. CDR3 size: 17 residues. The V gene's germline CDR1 is LGHNA and CDR2 YNFKEQ. V gave up 5 bases and J gave up 0 bases; unmatched junction bases: 11. CDR3 sequence: CASSSDEGQGSSYEQYF. CDR3 nucleotide sequence: TGTGCCAGCAGCTCGGATGAGGGACAGGGCAGCTCCTACGAGCAGTACTTC.

This clonotype was seen ten or more times. The chain carries TRBV28 and TRBJ1-5; D ambiguous. The CDR3 consists of 16 residues. V lost 6 bases and J 2 bases, leaving 17 bases between the germline ends. Per germline, CDR1 MDHEN and CDR2 SYDVKM. The CDR3, as DNA: TGTGCCAGCAGCCCCTTAGGGAGGGAAGGCAATCAGCCCCAGCATTTT. Translation gives CASSPLGREGNQPQHF.

The rearrangement links TRBV20-1 to TRBJ2-7; TRBD2 agrees at 11 bases. This CDR3 is 15 amino acids long. Germline V gives CDR1 DFQATT, CDR2 SNEGSKA (reference sequence). Trimming cost V 6 bases and J 3 bases; bases outside gene matches: 10. CDR3 loop: CSAPPTSGTLYEQYF. CDR3 coding DNA: TGCAGTGCCCCCCCGACTAGCGGGACTCTCTACGAGCAGTACTTC.

The rearrangement joins TRBV28 to TRBJ1-6; D remains unclear. Trimming left V 4 bases short and J 0 bases short, with 7 bases between. CDR1 is MDHEN and CDR2 is SYDVKM in the germline V gene. CDR3 size: 15 residues. Written as DNA, the CDR3 is TGTGCCAGCAGTTCCGGGGACTCCTATAATTCACCCCTCCACTTT. Protein sequence: CASSSGDSYNSPLHF.

This clonotype has a count of ten or more. The chain combines TRBV30 with TRBJ1-1, with TRBD1 matching 7 bases. With V trimmed by 4 bases and J by 4 bases, 3 bases remained unmatched. Germline assignment: CDR1 GTSNPN and CDR2 SVGIG (reference sequence). CDR3 length: 12 amino acids. The DNA of the CDR3 is TGTGCCTGGAATCAGGGGGGCACTGAAGCTTTCTTT. Its translation is CAWNQGGTEAFF. Drawing the rest from reference TRBV30 and TRBJ1-1, the complete variable domain is SQTIHQWPATLVQPVGSPLSLECTVEGTSNPNLYWYRQAAGRGLQLLFYSVGIGQISSEVPQNLSASRPQDRQFILSSKKLLLSDSGFYLCAWNQGGTEAFFGQGTRLTVV.

The chain recombines TRBV4-1 with TRBJ2-7; D is perhaps TRBD1 (5 bases). Germline CDR1 reads MGHRA; CDR2 reads YSYEKL. The germline V and J ends were trimmed by 4 bases and 9 bases, with 19 bases remaining between them. The CDR3 contains 14 residues. The CDR3 loop is CASSPLTVPQGQYF. CDR3 nucleotide sequence: TGCGCCAGCAGCCCCCTCACTGTACCCCAGGGGCAGTACTTC.

This clonotype has ten or more counts. V is TRBV30 and J is TRBJ2-7; D perhaps matches TRBD2 (6 bases). Trimming left V 3 bases short and J 2 bases short, with 14 bases between. The CDR3 spans 14 residues. Germline lookup yields CDR1 GTSNPN and CDR2 SVGIG (reference sequence). The CDR3, as DNA: TGTGCCTGGAGCCACGGTCGGGGGACCTACGAGCAGTACTTC. Translated, it gives CAWSHGRGTYEQYF.

This clonotype showed up many times. V usage is TRBV5-1 and J usage is TRBJ2-1, with TRBD1 as a possible D gene (6 bases). Trimming took off 0 bases at V and 4 bases at J, with 11 bases between the two ends. The CDR3 contains 15 residues. The germline V gene encodes CDR1 SGHRS and CDR2 YFSETQ. CDR3: CASSLVSGAYNEQFF. The CDR3 coding sequence is TGCGCCAGCAGCTTGGTGTCAGGGGCTTACAATGAGCAGTTCTTC.

The V and J genes are TRBV27 and TRBJ2-5; 12 bases agree with TRBD2. With V trimmed by 0 bases and J by 5 bases, 10 bases remained unmatched. The CDR3 runs to 18 residues. Germline CDR1 and CDR2: MNHEY and SMNVEV (reference sequence). CDR3 in amino acids: CASSLSGLAGTTGETQYF. CDR3 DNA sequence: TGTGCCAGCAGTTTATCGGGACTAGCGGGCACAACCGGGGAGACCCAGTACTTC.

This clonotype was detected ten times or more. The J gene is TRBJ2-7, the V gene TRBV20-1; D is uncertain. The CDR3 consists of 16 residues. Germline CDR1 DFQATT, CDR2 SNEGSKA (reference sequence). V was pared by 0 bases and J by 6 bases, with 21 bases between. CDR3 loop: CSARDPEKGTLSEQYF. The CDR3 DNA reads TGCAGTGCTAGAGATCCCGAGAAAGGAACCTTGAGCGAGCAGTACTTC.

The sample holds a few counts of this clonotype. The V call is TRBV19, the J call TRBJ2-5; the match to TRBD2 covers 15 bases. Germline V gene data show CDR1 as LNHDA and CDR2 as SQIVND (reference sequence). V was pared by 6 bases and J by 3 bases, with 2 bases of the junction left unmatched. CDR3 length: 15 residues. The CDR3 sequence: CASSGLAGGEETQYF. Written as DNA, the CDR3 is TGTGCCAGTAGCGGACTAGCGGGAGGGGAAGAGACCCAGTACTTC. Full variable domain (missing parts from reference TRBV19 and TRBJ2-5): DGGITQSPKYLFRKEGQNVTLSCEQNLNHDAMYWYRQDPGQGLRLIYYSQIVNDFQKGDIAEGYSVSREKKESFPLTVTSAQKNPTAFYLCASSGLAGGEETQYFGPGTRLLVL.

The chain has TRBV28 and TRBJ1-1, with unresolved D. V lost 1 base, J lost 6 bases, and 9 bases lay in between. Germline CDR1 MDHEN, CDR2 SYDVKM. The CDR3 runs 13 residues. Here the CDR3 DNA reads TGTGCCAGCAGTTTATCCCTAAGCGCTGAAGCTTTCTTT. It specifies CASSLSLSAEAFF.

In this sample, this clonotype turned up many times. V usage is TRBV28 and J usage is TRBJ1-1; D not certain. The ends were cut back, 5 bases at V and 0 bases at J, with 13 bases in the middle. CDR1 is MDHEN and CDR2 is SYDVKM in the germline V gene. The CDR3 covers 15 residues. The CDR3 sequence: CASSPRRAMNTEAFF. CDR3 bases: TGTGCCAGCAGTCCTCGGCGGGCGATGAACACTGAAGCTTTCTTT.

This clonotype turned up a few times. The CDR3 coding sequence is TGTGCCAGTAGTATGAGGCACTGGGACCAAGAGGGTGGGGAGCTGTTTTTT. Translated: CASSMRHWDQEGGELFF. The chain joins TRBV19 to TRBJ2-2; perhaps D is TRBD1 or TRBD2 (5 bases each). In germline, CDR1 is LNHDA, CDR2 SQIVND (reference sequence). Between the trimmed V and J ends, which lost 3 bases and 8 bases, there was a span of 22 bases. The CDR3 totals 17 residues. The full variable domain, in which reference TRBV19 and TRBJ2-2 provide the parts outside the CDR3, is DGGITQSPKYLFRKEGQNVTLSCEQNLNHDAMYWYRQDPGQGLRLIYYSQIVNDFQKGDIAEGYSVSREKKESFPLTVTSAQKNPTAFYLCASSMRHWDQEGGELFFGEGSRLTVL.

This clonotype was observed at least ten times. The chain couples TRBV30 to TRBJ2-5; no firm D call. The germline V and J ends were trimmed by 2 bases and 5 bases, with 9 bases remaining between them. There are 12 residues in the CDR3. The germline gives CDR1 GTSNPN, CDR2 SVGIG (reference sequence). CDR3 DNA: TGTGCCTGGAGTCCGGCGGCGGAGACCCAGTACTTC. As protein: CAWSPAAETQYF.

V and J are TRBV12-3 or TRBV12-4 and TRBJ2-7, with TRBD2 matching over 11 bases. Trimming took 4 bases from V and 0 from J; bases not matched to a gene: 11. This CDR3 region has 18 residues. The CDR3 DNA follows: TGTGCCAGCAGTTCCCCATTTGGGACTAGCGGAAGCTCCTACGAGCAGTACTTC. This translates into CASSSPFGTSGSSYEQYF.

This clonotype has ten or more counts. This rearrangement joins TRBV7-9 to TRBJ2-7; possibly TRBD1 for D (5 bases). Germline values: CDR1 SEHNR, CDR2 FQNEAQ (reference sequence). Trimming removed 4 bases at V and 6 bases at J, with 13 bases between. CDR3 length: 13 amino acids. DNA for the CDR3: TGTGCCAGCAGCTATGGAACAGGAGCCGAGCAGTACTTC. It translates to CASSYGTGAEQYF.

This clonotype was seen ten or more times. The chain is built from TRBV2 and TRBJ1-6; D possibly corresponds to TRBD1 (6 bases). The CDR3 is made up of 15 amino acids. Germline CDR1 SNHLY, CDR2 FYNNEI. The ends were cut back, 6 bases at V and 5 bases at J, with 14 bases in the middle. CDR3 sequence: CASRKGGGHNSPLHF. CDR3 bases: TGTGCCAGCAGGAAGGGGGGGGGACATAATTCACCCCTCCACTTT.

As concerns this clonotype: One base away lies a much larger clone, so this may be a sequencing read error. The final CDR3 position lacks the conserved phenylalanine or tryptophan, pointing to a likely read error. The chain combines TRBV28 with TRBJ2-7; 9 bases are a match to TRBD1. Germline CDR1 reads MDHEN; CDR2 reads SYDVKM. The CDR3 is 15 residues long. J gave up 2 bases and V 7 bases, and 9 bases lay outside the gene matches. The CDR3 DNA sequence: TGTGCCAGCATAAAACTCGGGACAGGGCCCTACGAGCAGTACTCC. Its protein product is CASIKLGTGPYEQYS.